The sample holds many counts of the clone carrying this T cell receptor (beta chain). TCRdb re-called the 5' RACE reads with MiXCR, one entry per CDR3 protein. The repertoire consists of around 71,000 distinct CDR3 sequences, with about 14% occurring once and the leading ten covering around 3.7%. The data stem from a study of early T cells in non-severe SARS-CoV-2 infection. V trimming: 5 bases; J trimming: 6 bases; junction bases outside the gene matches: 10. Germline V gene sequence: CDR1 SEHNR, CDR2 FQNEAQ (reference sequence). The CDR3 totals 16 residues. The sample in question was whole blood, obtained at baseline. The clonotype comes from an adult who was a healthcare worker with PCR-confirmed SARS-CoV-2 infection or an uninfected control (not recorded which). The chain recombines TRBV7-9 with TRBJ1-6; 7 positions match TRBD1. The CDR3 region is CASSPAGGKINSPLHF. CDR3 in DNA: TGTGCCAGCAGCCCTGCAGGGGGAAAAATTAATTCACCCCTCCACTTT.